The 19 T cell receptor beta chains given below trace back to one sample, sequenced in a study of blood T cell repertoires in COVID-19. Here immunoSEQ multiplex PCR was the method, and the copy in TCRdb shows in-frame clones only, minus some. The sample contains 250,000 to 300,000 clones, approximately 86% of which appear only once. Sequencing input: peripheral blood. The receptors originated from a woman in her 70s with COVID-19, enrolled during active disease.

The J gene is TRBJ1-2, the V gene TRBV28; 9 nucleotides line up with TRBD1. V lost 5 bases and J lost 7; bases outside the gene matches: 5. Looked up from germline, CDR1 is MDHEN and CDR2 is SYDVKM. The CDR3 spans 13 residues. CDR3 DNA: TGTGCCAGCAGTGGGACAGGGTCGGTTGGCTACACCTTC. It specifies CASSGTGSVGYTF.

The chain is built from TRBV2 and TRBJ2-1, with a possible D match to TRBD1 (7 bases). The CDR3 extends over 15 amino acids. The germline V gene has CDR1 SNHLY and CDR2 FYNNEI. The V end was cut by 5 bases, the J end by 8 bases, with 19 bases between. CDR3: CASSPSRGASDEQFF. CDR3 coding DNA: TGTGCCAGCAGTCCAAGCAGGGGGGCCTCTGATGAGCAGTTCTTC. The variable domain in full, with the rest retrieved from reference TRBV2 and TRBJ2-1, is EPEVTQTPSHQVTQMGQEVILRCVPISNHLYFYWYRQILGQKVEFLVSFYNNEISEKSEIFDDQFSVERPDGSNFTLKIRSTKLEDSAMYFCASSPSRGASDEQFFGPGTRLTVL.

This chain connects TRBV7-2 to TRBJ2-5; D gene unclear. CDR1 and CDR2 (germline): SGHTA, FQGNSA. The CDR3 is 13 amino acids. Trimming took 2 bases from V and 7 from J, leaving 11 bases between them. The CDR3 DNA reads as TGTGCCAGCAGCTTACAGTTAATTGGGACCCAGTACTTC. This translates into CASSLQLIGTQYF.

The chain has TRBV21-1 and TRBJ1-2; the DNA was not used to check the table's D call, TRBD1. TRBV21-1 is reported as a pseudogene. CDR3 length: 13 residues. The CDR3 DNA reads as TGTGCCAGCAGCAAAGGCAGGGAAAGGGGCTACACCTTC. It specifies CASSKGRERGYTF.

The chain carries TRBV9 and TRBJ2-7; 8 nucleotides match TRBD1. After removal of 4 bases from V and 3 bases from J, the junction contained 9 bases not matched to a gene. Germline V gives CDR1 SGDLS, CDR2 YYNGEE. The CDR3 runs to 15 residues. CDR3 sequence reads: CASSHTGQGDYEQYF. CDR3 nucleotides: TGTGCCAGCAGCCATACTGGACAGGGAGACTACGAGCAGTACTTC.

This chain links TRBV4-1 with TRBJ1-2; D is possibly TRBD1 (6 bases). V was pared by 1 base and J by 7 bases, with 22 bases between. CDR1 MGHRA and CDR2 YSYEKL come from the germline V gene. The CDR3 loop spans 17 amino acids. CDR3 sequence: CASSQVWYRESPRGYTF. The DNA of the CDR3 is TGCGCCAGCAGCCAAGTGTGGTACAGGGAGTCTCCCCGTGGCTACACCTTC.

In nucleotides, the CDR3 is TGTGCTAGTGGTTTGATTCCTACCCGGGGTAGTAACAATCAGCCCCAGCATTTT. Translating gives CASGLIPTRGSNNQPQHF. The chain uses TRBV12-5 and TRBJ1-5; D is uncertain. The V gene's germline CDR1 is LGHNT and CDR2 FRNRAP. Trimming cost V 2 bases and J 3 bases, with 20 bases left between them. The CDR3 spans 18 residues. Full variable domain (rest looked up from reference TRBV12-5 and TRBJ1-5): DARVTQTPRHKVTEMGQEVTMRCQPILGHNTVFWYRQTMMQGLELLAYFRNRAPLDDSGMPKDRFSAEMPDATLATLKIQPSEPRDSAVYFCASGLIPTRGSNNQPQHFGDGTRLSIL.

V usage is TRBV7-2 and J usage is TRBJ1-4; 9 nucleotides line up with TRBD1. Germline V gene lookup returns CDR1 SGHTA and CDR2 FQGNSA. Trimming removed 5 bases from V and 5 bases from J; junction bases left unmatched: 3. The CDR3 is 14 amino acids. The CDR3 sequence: CASSGQGINEKLFF. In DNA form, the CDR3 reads TGTGCCAGCAGCGGACAGGGGATAAATGAAAAACTGTTTTTT.

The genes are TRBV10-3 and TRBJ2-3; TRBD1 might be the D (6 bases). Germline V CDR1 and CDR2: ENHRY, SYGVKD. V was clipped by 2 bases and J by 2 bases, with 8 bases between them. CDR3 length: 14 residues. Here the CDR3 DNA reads TGTGCCATCAGTGAGGGACAGATCACAGATACGCAGTATTTT. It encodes CAISEGQITDTQYF.

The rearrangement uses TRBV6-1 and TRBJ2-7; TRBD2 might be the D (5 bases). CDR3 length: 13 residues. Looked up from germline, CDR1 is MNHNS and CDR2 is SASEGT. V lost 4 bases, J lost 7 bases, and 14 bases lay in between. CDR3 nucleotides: TGTGCCAGCAGTGCGGGGAGCGACTGGGAGCAGTACTTC. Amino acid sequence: CASSAGSDWEQYF.

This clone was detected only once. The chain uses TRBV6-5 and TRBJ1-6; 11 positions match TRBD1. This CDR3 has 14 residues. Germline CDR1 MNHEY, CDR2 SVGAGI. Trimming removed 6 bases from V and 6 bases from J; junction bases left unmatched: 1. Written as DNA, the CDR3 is TGTGCCAGCAGGGGGACAGGGGGTAATTCACCCCTCCACTTT. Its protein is CASRGTGGNSPLHF.

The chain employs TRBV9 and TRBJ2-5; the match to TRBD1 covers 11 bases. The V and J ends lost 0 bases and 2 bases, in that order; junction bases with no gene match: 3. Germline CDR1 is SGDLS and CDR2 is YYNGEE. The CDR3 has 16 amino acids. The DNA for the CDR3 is TGTGCCAGCAGCGTAGCCGGGACAGGGGGACAAGAGACCCAGTACTTC. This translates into CASSVAGTGGQETQYF. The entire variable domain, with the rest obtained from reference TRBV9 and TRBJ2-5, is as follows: DSGVTQTPKHLITATGQRVTLRCSPRSGDLSVYWYQQSLDQGLQFLIQYYNGEERAKGNILERFSAQQFPDLHSELNLSSLELGDSALYFCASSVAGTGGQETQYFGPGTRLLVL.

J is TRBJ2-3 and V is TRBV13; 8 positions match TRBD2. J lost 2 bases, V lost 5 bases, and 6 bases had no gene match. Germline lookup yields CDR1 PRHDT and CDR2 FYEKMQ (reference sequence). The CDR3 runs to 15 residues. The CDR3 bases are TGTGCCAGCAGCAGCCGCGGGAGGAACACAGATACGCAGTATTTT. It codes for CASSSRGRNTDTQYF.

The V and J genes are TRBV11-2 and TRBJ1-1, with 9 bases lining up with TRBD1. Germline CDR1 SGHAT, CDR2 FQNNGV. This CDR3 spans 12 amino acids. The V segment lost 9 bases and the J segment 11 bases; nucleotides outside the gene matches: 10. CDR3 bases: TGTGCCAGTACACAGGGGGCGCGGTGGGCTTTCTTT. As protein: CASTQGARWAFF.

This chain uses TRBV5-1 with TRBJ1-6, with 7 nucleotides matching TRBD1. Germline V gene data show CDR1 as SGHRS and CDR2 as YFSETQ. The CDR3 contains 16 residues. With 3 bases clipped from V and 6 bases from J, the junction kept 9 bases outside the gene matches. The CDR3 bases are TGCGCCAGCAGCTCCCCACCTGGACAGGTTAATTCACCCCTCCACTTT. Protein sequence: CASSSPPGQVNSPLHF.

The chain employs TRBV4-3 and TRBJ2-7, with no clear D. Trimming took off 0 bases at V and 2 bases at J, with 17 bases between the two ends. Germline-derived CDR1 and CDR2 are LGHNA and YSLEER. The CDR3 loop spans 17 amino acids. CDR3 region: CASSQDSPECTTYEQYF. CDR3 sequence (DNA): TGCGCCAGCAGCCAAGATTCACCTGAGTGCACGACCTACGAGCAGTACTTC.

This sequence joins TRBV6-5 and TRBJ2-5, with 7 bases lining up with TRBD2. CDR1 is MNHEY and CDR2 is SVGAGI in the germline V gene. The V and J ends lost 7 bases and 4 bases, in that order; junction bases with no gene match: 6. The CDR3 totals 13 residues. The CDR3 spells CASTGGSGETQYF. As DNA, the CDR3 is TGTGCCAGCACGGGGGGTTCGGGAGAGACCCAGTACTTC.

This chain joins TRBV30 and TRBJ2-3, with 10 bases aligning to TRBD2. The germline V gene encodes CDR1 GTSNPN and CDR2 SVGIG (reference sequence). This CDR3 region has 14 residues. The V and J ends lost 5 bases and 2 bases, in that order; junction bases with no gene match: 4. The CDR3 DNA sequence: TGTGCCTGGGGAAGCGGGGGGGCCACAGATACGCAGTATTTT. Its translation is CAWGSGGATDTQYF.

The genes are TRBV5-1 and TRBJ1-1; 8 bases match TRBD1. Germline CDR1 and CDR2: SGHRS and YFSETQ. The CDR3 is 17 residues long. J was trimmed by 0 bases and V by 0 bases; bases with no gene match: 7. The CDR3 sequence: CASSLVPTGEMNTEAFF. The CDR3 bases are TGCGCCAGCAGCTTGGTCCCGACAGGGGAAATGAACACTGAAGCTTTCTTT.